The TCR beta chain under discussion was sequenced for a study of blood T cell repertoires in COVID-19. The germline V and J ends were trimmed by 1 base and 11 bases, with 11 bases remaining between them. Germline V gives CDR1 SGHVS, CDR2 FQNEAQ. The CDR3 has 12 residues. Per the original data handling: Amplifying reference gene primers gave estimates of nucleated cell counts. The protocol was immunoSEQ multiplex PCR, while the TCRdb copy is restricted to in-frame clones and leaves out a portion. V and J calls and clone size are those listed in that table; D and trimming were worked out from the DNA. The table has about 70,000 clones, roughly 80% seen once; the top ten hold more than 9%.

The sequence came from a human donor in a cohort sampled during active COVID-19. This sequence joins TRBV7-8 and TRBJ1-1, with D uncertain. Specimen: peripheral blood. CDR3 DNA: TGTGCCAGCAGCTTAGACGGGGTCGGGGCTTTCTTT. It specifies CASSLDGVGAFF.